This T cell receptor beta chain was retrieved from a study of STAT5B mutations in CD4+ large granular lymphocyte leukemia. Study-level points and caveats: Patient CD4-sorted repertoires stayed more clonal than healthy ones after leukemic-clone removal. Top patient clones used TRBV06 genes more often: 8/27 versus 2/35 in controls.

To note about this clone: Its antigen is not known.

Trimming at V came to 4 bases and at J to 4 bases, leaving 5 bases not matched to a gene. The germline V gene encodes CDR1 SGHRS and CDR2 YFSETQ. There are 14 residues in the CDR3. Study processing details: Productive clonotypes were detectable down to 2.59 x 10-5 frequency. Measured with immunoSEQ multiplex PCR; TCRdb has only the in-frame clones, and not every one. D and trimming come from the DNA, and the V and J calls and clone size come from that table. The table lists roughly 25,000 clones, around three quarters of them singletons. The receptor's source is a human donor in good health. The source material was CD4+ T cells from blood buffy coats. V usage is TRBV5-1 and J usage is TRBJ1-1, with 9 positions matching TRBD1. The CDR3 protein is CASSQQGAITEAFF. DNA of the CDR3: TGCGCCAGCAGCCAACAGGGGGCGATCACTGAAGCTTTCTTT.